These T cell receptor beta chains were read from a single sample in a study of spatial heterogeneity in lung cancer. MiXCR, applied by TCRdb to the 5' RACE reads, yields one record per CDR3 protein. The sample holds tens of thousands of distinct CDR3 sequences; about 5.3% are singletons and the top ten take 20% to 25%. The source material was PBMCs, sampled at follow-up. The receptors shown here come from a female donor with early-stage non-small cell lung cancer. Each CDR3 is given with its conserved first and last residue. D genes are given only for firm matches. The size entry is marked missing in some rows and otherwise reads once, few, many or a size class.

v_gene,j_gene,d_gene,abundance,CDR3nt,CDR3aa
TRBV20-1,TRBJ2-5,NA,NA,TGCAGTGCTAAGTTTGGGGGAGCTCAAGAGACCCAGTACTTC,CSAKFGGAQETQYF
TRBV11-2,TRBJ2-1,NA,few,TGTGCCAGCAGCCCCGGACGCGGCCGGGATAATGAGCAGTTCTTC,CASSPGRGRDNEQFF
TRBV3-1,TRBJ1-3,TRBD1,few,TGTGCCAGCAGCCAAGGCGGGACAGGGGTTTCCGGAAACACCATATATTTT,CASSQGGTGVSGNTIYF
TRBV9,TRBJ1-2,NA,many,TGTGCCAGCAGCGTAGATGAGCGACTTTATGGCTACACCTTC,CASSVDERLYGYTF
TRBV5-4,TRBJ2-5,NA,few,TGTGCCAGCAGCTTGGACCAAGAGACCCAGTACTTC,CASSLDQETQYF
TRBV27,TRBJ2-5,TRBD1,many,TGTGCCAGCAGCTCTAGACAGGGTAGAGGAGAGACCCAGTACTTC,CASSSRQGRGETQYF
TRBV7-6,TRBJ1-1,TRBD1,NA,TGTGCCAGCAGCTCCCCCAAGGGACAGGGGAACACTGAAGCTTTCTTT,CASSSPKGQGNTEAFF
TRBV11-1,TRBJ2-7,NA,many,TGTGCCAGCAGCTTAGGACAGATCTACGAGCAGTACTTC,CASSLGQIYEQYF
TRBV30,TRBJ2-7,TRBD2,NA,TGTGCCTGGAGTGACTCCAGCGGGGACTACGAGCAGTACTTC,CAWSDSSGDYEQYF
TRBV20-1,TRBJ2-7,TRBD2,NA,TGCAGTGCTGGGACTAACTCCTACGAGCAGTACTTC,CSAGTNSYEQYF
TRBV28,TRBJ2-4,NA,many,TGTGCCAGCAGGATAGGAGGGGAGGTCAAAAACATTCAGTACTTC,CASRIGGEVKNIQYF
TRBV29-1,TRBJ2-3,TRBD2,few,TGCAGCGTCCAGAAAGCGGGATCCTCGGTGGGCACAGATACGCAGTATTTT,CSVQKAGSSVGTDTQYF
TRBV20-1,TRBJ2-1,TRBD2,NA,TGCAGTGCTAGAGCTACAGCGGGAGATTTCGAAGGGCAGTTCTTC,CSARATAGDFEGQFF
TRBV20-1,TRBJ1-5,NA,many,TGCAGTGCTCCTCTGTCTGGGCGGAATAGCAATCAGCCCCAGCATTTT,CSAPLSGRNSNQPQHF
TRBV4-1,TRBJ2-1,TRBD2,NA,TGCGCCAGCAGCCAGGTCCCACTTACTAGCGGATCCCACAATGAGCAGTTCTTC,CASSQVPLTSGSHNEQFF
TRBV7-9,TRBJ2-3,TRBD2,many,TGTGCCAGCAGGCTTCCTAGCGGGAGGACTAGCACAGATACGCAGTATTTT,CASRLPSGRTSTDTQYF
TRBV28,TRBJ2-1,NA,many,TGTGCCAGCAGTTCCGCGGCGGCAGGGGCGGGGTACAATGAGCAGTTCTTC,CASSSAAAGAGYNEQFF
TRBV28,TRBJ2-7,NA,many,TGTGCCAGCAGTTTGTACGGGCCTACCTACGAGCAGTACTTC,CASSLYGPTYEQYF
TRBV14,TRBJ2-2,NA,many,TGTGCCAGCAGCCAAGATGGTGCCATCGCGAACACCGGGGAGCTGTTTTTT,CASSQDGAIANTGELFF
TRBV14,TRBJ2-3,NA,many,TGTGCCAGCAGCCTACAAGATCTAAACACGCAGTATTTT,CASSLQDLNTQYF
TRBV7-9,TRBJ1-2,NA,many,TGTGCCAGCAGCTTAGTACCTAACTATGGCTACACCTTC,CASSLVPNYGYTF
TRBV7-2,TRBJ1-6,NA,NA,TGTGCCAGCAGCCAAGACAGGAAGAATTCACCCCTCCACTTT,CASSQDRKNSPLHF
TRBV2,TRBJ1-2,NA,many,TGTGCCAGCAGTGACCATCCCTCCTATGGCTACACCTTC,CASSDHPSYGYTF
TRBV5-1,TRBJ2-3,TRBD2,many,TGCGCCAGCGGGGGTAGCGGGGACAGCACAGATACGCAGTATTTT,CASGGSGDSTDTQYF
TRBV5-1,TRBJ2-1,NA,many,TGCGCCAGCAGCTTGGTCCCGGGGGGCAGCTCCTACAATGAGCAGTTCTTC,CASSLVPGGSSYNEQFF
TRBV11-2,TRBJ2-3,NA,many,TGTGCCAGCAGCTTGCGGGACCACTACACAGATACGCAGTATTTT,CASSLRDHYTDTQYF
TRBV12-3/TRBV12-4,TRBJ1-1,NA,many,TGTGCCAGCACGATCATGAACACTGAAGCTTTCTTT,CASTIMNTEAFF
TRBV7-2,TRBJ2-3,TRBD2,many,TGTGCCAGCAGCTCCCGACTAGCTAGCTATGGAGATACGCAGTATTTT,CASSSRLASYGDTQYF
TRBV18,TRBJ1-5,NA,few,TGTGCCAGCTCACCGGGGGCGCCGAATCAGCCCCAGCATTTT,CASSPGAPNQPQHF
TRBV20-1,TRBJ2-7,TRBD1,medium-sized,TGCAGTGCTGGACAGGGGATCATTAGCGAGCAGTACTTC,CSAGQGIISEQYF
TRBV7-7,TRBJ2-5,NA,many,TGTGCCAGCAGCTTAGGGTATTCACACCAAGAGACCCAGTACTTC,CASSLGYSHQETQYF
TRBV5-4,TRBJ2-1,NA,few,TGTGCCAGCAGCTCTACAGGATTTAATGAGCAGTTCTTC,CASSSTGFNEQFF
TRBV7-9,TRBJ2-1,NA,NA,TGTGCCAGCAGCTTAATGGCGGGCCTCAATGAGCAGTTCTTC,CASSLMAGLNEQFF
TRBV12-3/TRBV12-4,TRBJ2-5,TRBD2,many,TGTGCCAGCAGTCCCCCCCTAGCGGGGGGGGAGACCCAGTACTTC,CASSPPLAGGETQYF
TRBV9,TRBJ2-3,TRBD1,many,TGTGCCAGCAGCGTAGATGGGACAGGGGGGGATACGCAGTATTTT,CASSVDGTGGDTQYF
TRBV10-3,TRBJ2-3,NA,many,TGTGCCATCAGTGAGCCTAGGACAGATACGCAGTATTTT,CAISEPRTDTQYF
TRBV20-1,TRBJ1-6,NA,many,TGCAGTGCTAGAGATCGAAGGGGATATAATTCACCCCTCCACTTT,CSARDRRGYNSPLHF
TRBV7-2,TRBJ2-1,TRBD1,NA,TGTGCCAGCAGCTCTCGACAGGGAACACACAATGAGCAGTTCTTC,CASSSRQGTHNEQFF
TRBV6-1,TRBJ1-4,NA,many,TGTGCCAGCAGGGCCGCGGAGAGGGCAGATGGTAATGAAAAACTGTTTTTT,CASRAAERADGNEKLFF
TRBV6-5,TRBJ2-1,TRBD2,few,TGTGCCAGTAACGTGGCGGGGGCCTACAATGAGCAGTTCTTC,CASNVAGAYNEQFF
TRBV7-2,TRBJ2-1,TRBD2,many,TGTGCCAGCAGCTCACCGACTAGCGGGAGATCCTACAATGAGCAGTTCTTC,CASSSPTSGRSYNEQFF
TRBV20-1,TRBJ2-7,TRBD2,many,TGCAGTGCCCTCCCCGGGACTAGCGGGGGACACAGCGTAAAGCAGTACTTC,CSALPGTSGGHSVKQYF
TRBV28,TRBJ2-3,TRBD2,many,TGTGCCAGCAGTCCACTAGCGGACACAGATACGCAGTATTTT,CASSPLADTDTQYF
TRBV7-3,TRBJ2-2,TRBD2,many,TGTGCCAGCAGCCGGACTAGCGACACCGGGGAGCTGTTTTTT,CASSRTSDTGELFF
TRBV15,TRBJ2-2,TRBD2,many,TGTGCCACCAGCAGAGATGGGGTAGCGGGAGTGAACGGGGAGCTGTTTTTT,CATSRDGVAGVNGELFF
TRBV5-6,TRBJ2-1,TRBD2,many,TGTGCCAGCAGCAGACTAGCGGGAGATCCGTATGAGCAGTTCTTC,CASSRLAGDPYEQFF
TRBV27,TRBJ2-7,TRBD1,many,TGTGCCAGCAGGTCAGGGGGCGCAGAAACCTACGAGCAGTACTTC,CASRSGGAETYEQYF
TRBV15,TRBJ1-5,NA,many,TGTGCCACCAGCAGAGACGCCCATCAGCCCCAGCATTTT,CATSRDAHQPQHF
TRBV20-1,TRBJ1-1,NA,many,TGCAGTGCTAGAGCCCCCCCAACTGAAGCTTTCTTT,CSARAPPTEAFF
TRBV9,TRBJ2-7,TRBD1,NA,TGTGCCAGCAGCGTGCGCGGACAGGGTCGTTCTAATTCCCTATCCTACGAGCAGTACTTC,CASSVRGQGRSNSLSYEQYF
TRBV28,TRBJ1-6,TRBD1,many,TGTGCCAGCAGGCCCGGGACAGGGTCATCACCCCTCCACTTT,CASRPGTGSSPLHF
TRBV28,TRBJ1-6,NA,many,TGTGCCAGCAGGAAACAGGGTTCCTATAATTCACCCCTCCACTTT,CASRKQGSYNSPLHF
TRBV5-4,TRBJ2-5,NA,many,TGTGCCAGCAGCCCTGGTGTTGAGTACCAAGAGACCCAGTACTTC,CASSPGVEYQETQYF
TRBV7-2,TRBJ2-3,TRBD2,many,TGTGCCAGCAGCTTTTTAGCGGGGAACACAGATACGCAGTATTTT,CASSFLAGNTDTQYF
TRBV27,TRBJ2-2,NA,few,TGTGCCAGCAGTTTAGGGTGGGAGGCGAACACCGGGGAGCTGTTTTTT,CASSLGWEANTGELFF
TRBV7-8,TRBJ2-5,NA,NA,TGTGCCAGCAGGCAGTCCCGGGACTTCGGGGAGGAGACCCAGTACTTC,CASRQSRDFGEETQYF
TRBV20-1,TRBJ1-1,TRBD1,few,TGCAGTGCTAGACAGACAGGGGCGGACACTGAAGCTTTCTTT,CSARQTGADTEAFF